The 6 T cell receptor beta chains below were found in one sample sequenced in a study of lung T cells in sarcoidosis with Löfgren's syndrome. A single record per CDR3 protein comes from TCRdb applying MiXCR to the reads. The table has around 2,400 distinct CDR3 sequences, roughly 29% seen once; the top ten hold approximately 9%. Sequenced input: CD4+ T cells from PBMCs. The receptors derive from a human donor with sarcoidosis (Löfgren's syndrome or another form), or a control subject (not recorded which).

This clonotype rates as medium-sized. The chain couples TRBV5-8 to TRBJ2-1; the D gene could be TRBD1 or TRBD2 (5 bases each). V was shortened by 4 bases and J by 4 bases, with 12 bases between the two germline ends. CDR1 and CDR2 (germline): SGHTS, YDEGEE. The CDR3 is made up of 14 amino acids. The CDR3 here is CASSRDLGYNEQFF. CDR3 DNA sequence: TGTGCCAGCAGCAGGGACCTAGGGTACAATGAGCAGTTCTTC.

With respect to this clonotype: Mismatch with germline at one junction end may stem from a read error. This sequence joins TRBV11-1 and TRBJ2-7, with 9 bases lining up with TRBD2. Germline V gene lookup returns CDR1 SGHAT and CDR2 FQDESV (reference sequence). The CDR3 loop spans 16 amino acids. CDR3 nucleotides: TGTGCCAACAGCTTAGGATCCGCTAGCGGGATCTACGAGCAGTACTTC. The encoded protein is CANSLGSASGIYEQYF.

By frequency in the sample, this clonotype is medium-sized (0.01 to 0.1%). This sequence joins TRBV20-1 and TRBJ2-5; 7 bases are a match to TRBD1. J gave up 5 bases and V 0 bases, and 6 bases lay outside the gene matches. The CDR3 has 14 amino acids. Germline lookup yields CDR1 DFQATT and CDR2 SNEGSKA (reference sequence). The CDR3 sequence: CSARDSRGPETQYF. CDR3 DNA sequence: TGCAGTGCTAGAGATAGTAGGGGGCCGGAGACCCAGTACTTC.

This clonotype occurred a few times. This may come from a read error, since a much larger clone is one base off. The chain recombines TRBV12-3 or TRBV12-4 with TRBJ2-5; D tentatively fits TRBD1 or TRBD2 (6 bases each). The CDR3 consists of 14 residues. V gave up 8 bases and J gave up 6 bases, with 19 bases separating them. CDR3 nucleotides: TGTGCCAGCGCTAGGGGGGAGAGAGGCAAGACCCAGTACTTC. Its protein product is CASARGERGKTQYF.

By share, this clonotype ranks as medium-sized. The chain has TRBV28 and TRBJ2-7, with TRBD2 as a possible D gene (6 bases). This CDR3 is 16 amino acids long. V gave up 5 bases and J gave up 6 bases, with 23 bases separating them. The germline V gene has CDR1 MDHEN and CDR2 SYDVKM. CDR3 DNA: TGTGCCAGCAGTCCCCGCGCGGGGCCCTACCTTTCCGAGCAGTACTTC. The encoded protein is CASSPRAGPYLSEQYF.

V and J are TRBV2 and TRBJ2-4; D is unresolved. The CDR3 extends over 14 amino acids. Trimming pared 4 bases from V and 5 bases from J, leaving 12 bases between. Germline loops: CDR1 SNHLY, CDR2 FYNNEI. The CDR3 DNA is TGTGCCAGCAGTGGCAGGATTCTCGAAAACATTCAGTACTTC. It specifies CASSGRILENIQYF.